A single sample gave rise to the 15 T cell receptor beta chains below, sequenced in a study of siplizumab effects on memory and regulatory T cells. Only in-frame clones appear in the TCRdb table, and some are missing; sequencing was by immunoSEQ multiplex PCR. The table includes about 110,000 clones, about nine tenths detected once. Sequenced input: CD4+ T cells sorted from blood. The receptors were sampled from a human donor in good health.

The chain recombines TRBV5-4 with TRBJ2-5; D may match TRBD1 or TRBD2 (7 bases each). Germline V gene lookup returns CDR1 SGHNT and CDR2 YYREEE (reference sequence). The CDR3 has 13 amino acids. V was clipped by 3 bases and J by 12 bases, with 18 bases between them. The CDR3 region has the DNA TGTGCCAGCAGCTACGACAGGGAGGGTTGGGAGTACTTC. Residues: CASSYDREGWEYF.

The table lists this clone with a count of one. The V call is TRBV6-5, the J call TRBJ2-7; D not certain. This CDR3 comprises 15 residues. Looked up from germline, CDR1 is MNHEY and CDR2 is SVGAGI. V was clipped by 1 base and J by 1 base, with 11 bases between them. CDR3 bases: TGTGCCAGCAGTTACTTTTCTCACGGTTCCTACGAGCAGTACTTC. It specifies CASSYFSHGSYEQYF.

The genes are TRBV6-4 and TRBJ1-2; D unresolved. CDR1 MRHNA and CDR2 SNTAGT come from the germline V gene. The V end was cut by 6 bases, the J end by 4 bases, with 15 bases between. The length of the CDR3 is 14 residues. This chain's CDR3 is CASREDVGFYGYTF. CDR3 DNA: TGTGCCAGCAGGGAGGACGTCGGATTCTATGGCTACACCTTC.

This clone is a singleton in its sample. The chain uses TRBV27 and TRBJ1-1; D possibly corresponds to TRBD1 (5 bases). The CDR3 has 11 amino acids. The germline CDR1 and CDR2 sequences are MNHEY and SMNVEV (reference sequence). V was trimmed by 6 bases and J by 7 bases, leaving 9 bases between them. CDR3 DNA: TGTGCCAGCAGCCAAGACAGTGAAGCTTTCTTT. Residues: CASSQDSEAFF.

The chain uses TRBV7-9 and TRBJ2-6, with 10 bases identical to TRBD2. The CDR3 is 18 amino acids. The V segment lost 5 bases and the J segment 0 bases; nucleotides outside the gene matches: 7. The germline V gene encodes CDR1 SEHNR and CDR2 FQNEAQ (reference sequence). The CDR3 DNA reads TGTGCCAGCAGCCCCAGGACTAGCGGAACCTCTGGGGCCAACGTCCTGACTTTC. Translation: CASSPRTSGTSGANVLTF.

The chain links TRBV19 to TRBJ2-2, with 9 bases lining up with TRBD2. The CDR3 has 14 residues. Germline V gene sequence: CDR1 LNHDA, CDR2 SQIVND (reference sequence). With 9 bases clipped from V and 4 bases from J, the junction kept 6 bases outside the gene matches. The CDR3 is CASRGGASTGELFF. The CDR3 nucleotides are TGTGCCAGCCGCGGGGGGGCGAGCACCGGGGAGCTGTTTTTT.

The chain carries TRBV5-1 and TRBJ2-1; D is unclear. Germline CDR1 and CDR2: SGHRS and YFSETQ. V gave up 7 bases and J gave up 4 bases, with 6 bases separating them. The CDR3 has 11 amino acids. CDR3 loop: CASALYNEQFF. In DNA, the CDR3 is TGCGCCAGCGCCCTTTACAATGAGCAGTTCTTC.

The chain uses TRBV10-3 and TRBJ1-3, with D perhaps TRBD1 (6 bases). Looked up from germline, CDR1 is ENHRY and CDR2 is SYGVKD. The CDR3 is made up of 13 amino acids. The ends were cut back, 6 bases at V and 0 bases at J, with 6 bases in the middle. The CDR3 loop is CAIRDSSGNTIYF. The CDR3 DNA sequence: TGTGCCATCAGGGACAGCTCTGGAAACACCATATATTTT.

This chain joins TRBV6-5 and TRBJ1-2; no firm D call. Per the germline V gene, CDR1 is MNHEY and CDR2 is SVGAGI. V lost 0 bases, J lost 2 bases, and 7 bases lay in between. The CDR3 totals 14 residues. The DNA for the CDR3 is TGTGCCAGCAGTTACTCGGTCGAGAACTATGGCTACACCTTC. The encoded protein is CASSYSVENYGYTF.

J is TRBJ2-1 and V is TRBV29-1, with 9 nucleotides matching TRBD2. The V gene end was trimmed by 6 bases and the J gene end by 9 bases; junction bases not matched to a gene: 12. Germline V gives CDR1 SQVTM, CDR2 ANQGSEA. This CDR3 contains 14 residues. Here the CDR3 reads CSVQILVLAGEQFF. The CDR3 DNA follows: TGCAGCGTCCAAATACTGGTACTAGCGGGTGAGCAGTTCTTC.

This rearrangement joins TRBV5-6 to TRBJ2-2; no clear D gene. Trimming removed 4 bases at V and 5 bases at J, with 9 bases between. The V gene's germline CDR1 is SGHDT and CDR2 YYEEEE. CDR3 length equals 13 residues. DNA of the CDR3: TGTGCCAGCAGCGGGAAAGGAACCGGGGAGCTGTTTTTT. This sequence encodes CASSGKGTGELFF.

The CDR3 loop reads CSGERGYTF. In DNA, the CDR3 is TGCAGTGGGGAGCGAGGCTACACCTTC. This rearrangement joins TRBV20-1 to TRBJ1-2; no definite D call. There are 9 residues in the CDR3. Germline CDR1 and CDR2: DFQATT and SNEGSKA (reference sequence). V was trimmed by 7 bases and J by 8 bases, leaving 8 bases between them.

The chain links TRBV5-6 to TRBJ2-3; D is uncertain. The CDR3 extends over 14 amino acids. V was cut by 0 bases and J by 4 bases, with 9 bases left in between. Germline values: CDR1 SGHDT, CDR2 YYEEEE. As DNA, the CDR3 is TGTGCCAGCAGCTTGGTGGAATGGGCAGATACGCAGTATTTT. Its translation is CASSLVEWADTQYF.

The sample holds one count of this clone. The V gene is TRBV18, the J gene TRBJ1-1, with a weak D call TRBD1 (5 bases). Deletions cut 0 bases from V and 6 bases from J, with 11 bases between. The CDR3 sequence is 14 residues long. CDR1 is KGHSH, CDR2 LQKENI, per germline. CDR3 in amino acids: CASSPPNGGAEAFF. The CDR3 coding sequence is TGTGCCAGCTCACCACCCAACGGGGGGGCTGAAGCTTTCTTT.

The rearrangement links TRBV4-1 to TRBJ1-5; TRBD1 matches at 10 bases. Trimming took 4 bases from V and 5 from J; bases not matched to a gene: 8. Germline V CDR1 and CDR2: MGHRA, YSYEKL. The CDR3 contains 16 residues. In nucleotides, the CDR3 is TGCGCCAGCAGCCCACCAGGACAGGGGGTGCATCAGCCCCAGCATTTT. This encodes CASSPPGQGVHQPQHF.